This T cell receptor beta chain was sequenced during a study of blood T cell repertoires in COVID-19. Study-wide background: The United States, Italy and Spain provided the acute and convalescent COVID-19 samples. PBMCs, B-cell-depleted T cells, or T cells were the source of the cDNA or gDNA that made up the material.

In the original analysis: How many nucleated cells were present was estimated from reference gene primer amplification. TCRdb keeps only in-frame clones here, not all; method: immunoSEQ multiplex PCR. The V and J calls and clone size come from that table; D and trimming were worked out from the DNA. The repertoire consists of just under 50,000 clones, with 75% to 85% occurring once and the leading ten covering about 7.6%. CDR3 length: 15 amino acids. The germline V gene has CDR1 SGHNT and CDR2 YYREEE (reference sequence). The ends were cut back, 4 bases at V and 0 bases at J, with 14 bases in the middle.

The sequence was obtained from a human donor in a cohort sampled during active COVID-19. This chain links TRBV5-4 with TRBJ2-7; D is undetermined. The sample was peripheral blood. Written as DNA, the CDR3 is TGTGCCAGCAGCCTTCAACACGGAGCCTCCTACGAGCAGTACTTC. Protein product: CASSLQHGASYEQYF.